These 32 T cell receptor beta chains were sequenced from one sample in a study of blood T cells in healthy people across ages (dated by TCRdb to 2014 to 2015). Libraries were prepared through 5' RACE. The sequencer listed for this sample is Illumina HiSeq 2500. The second PCR ran for roughly 7 to 12 cycles and used a J-beta primer mix along with a sample-barcoded 5' primer. TCRdb redid the processing of the public reads, applying fastp at Q25 and MiXCR, and retained in-frame beta chains. Under each unique CDR3 protein, matching rows form one entry showing the most common genes and DNA. This sample gives about 1.8 million distinct CDR3 sequences in total; about 50% of them show up just once. The top ten constitute over 2% of the sample. Input material: blood. These receptors were obtained from a middle-aged woman in good health.

The chain recombines TRBV7-2 with TRBJ2-1; TRBD2 agrees at 16 bases. The CDR3 contains 18 residues. Germline lookup yields CDR1 SGHTA and CDR2 FQGNSA. Trimming cost V 4 bases and J 0 bases; bases outside gene matches: 3. CDR3 in amino acids: CASSSGTSGGGSYNEQFF. CDR3 nucleotides: TGTGCCAGCAGCTCGGGGACTAGCGGGGGGGGCTCCTACAATGAGCAGTTCTTC.

This clonotype was found a few times. The chain is built from TRBV19 and TRBJ2-1; 10 bases map to TRBD2. J was trimmed by 15 bases and V by 9 bases; bases with no gene match: 17. Germline V gives CDR1 LNHDA, CDR2 SQIVND (reference sequence). The CDR3 is 14 amino acids. This CDR3 reads CASQSRTSGESPFF. CDR3 DNA: TGTGCCAGCCAAAGCCGTACTAGCGGGGAAAGTCCGTTCTTC.

The CDR3 DNA reads TGTGCCACCACTCCGGGACAGGGATCCGTCCACGAGCAGTACTTC. Translated, it gives CATTPGQGSVHEQYF. V and J are TRBV10-3 and TRBJ2-7; 9 bases fit TRBD1. The ends lost 10 bases at V and 5 bases at J; junction bases unmatched: 15. The CDR3 has 15 residues. Germline V gene data show CDR1 as ENHRY and CDR2 as SYGVKD.

The rearrangement joins TRBV7-3 to TRBJ1-2; tentative D call: TRBD1 (5 bases). Trimming left V 5 bases short and J 8 bases short, with 18 bases between. The CDR3 is made up of 14 amino acids. Germline loops: CDR1 SGHTA, CDR2 FQGTGA. DNA of the CDR3: TGTGCCAGCAGCAGGGGTGGCGGTCTGGACGGCTACACCTTC. This translates into CASSRGGGLDGYTF.

The genes are TRBV20-1 and TRBJ1-2; D possibly corresponds to TRBD1 (6 bases). The germline V and J ends were trimmed by 6 bases and 6 bases, with 29 bases remaining between them. The germline gives CDR1 DFQATT, CDR2 SNEGSKA (reference sequence). CDR3 length: 17 amino acids. This chain's CDR3 is CSAREAAGQGRSDGYTF. The CDR3 nucleotides are TGCAGTGCCCGAGAGGCAGCGGGGCAGGGGCGATCGGATGGCTACACCTTC.

The chain couples TRBV7-9 to TRBJ2-7, with D unresolved. Germline V gene lookup returns CDR1 SEHNR and CDR2 FQNEAQ (reference sequence). Trimming took 5 bases from V and 4 from J, leaving 15 bases between them. The CDR3 spans 14 residues. The CDR3 loop reads CASSPPRAKYEQYF. CDR3 DNA: TGTGCCAGCAGCCCCCCCCGGGCCAAATACGAGCAGTACTTC.

The gene calls are TRBV11-3 and TRBJ2-7, with 8 bases identical to TRBD2. The tail of the sequence fits TRBJ2-5 better, so the J call may be wrong. The germline gives CDR1 SGHNT, CDR2 YENEEA. The CDR3 extends over 15 amino acids. The CDR3 region has the DNA TGTGCCAGCAGCAACGCTGGACTAGCCGGGGAGACCCAGTACTTC. This translates into CASSNAGLAGETQYF.

The rearrangement links TRBV7-2 to TRBJ2-5, with D perhaps matching TRBD2 (5 bases). Germline V gene lookup returns CDR1 SGHTA and CDR2 FQGNSA. CDR3 length: 14 residues. V was trimmed by 1 base and J by 3 bases, leaving 9 bases between them. CDR3 DNA sequence: TGTGCCAGCAGCTTAGATTGGGGAGAAGAGACCCAGTACTTC. Translation: CASSLDWGEETQYF.

The rearrangement joins TRBV28 to TRBJ1-2, with unresolved D. Trimming left V 7 bases short and J 5 bases short, with 14 bases between. Per germline, CDR1 MDHEN and CDR2 SYDVKM. The CDR3 is 13 amino acids. The CDR3, as DNA: TGTGCCAGCACCGGCCAGTGGAGGTATGGCTACACCTTC. It translates to CASTGQWRYGYTF.

The CDR3 nucleotides are TGCAGTGCAGCAAACAGGGCCGGCTATGGCTACACCTTC. The encoded protein is CSAANRAGYGYTF. V is TRBV20-1 and J is TRBJ1-2; maybe TRBD1 (6 bases). V was trimmed by 6 bases and J by 4 bases, leaving 15 bases between them. Germline values: CDR1 DFQATT, CDR2 SNEGSKA (reference sequence). The CDR3 is made up of 13 amino acids.

CDR3 amino acids: CASSVGGLEGDSPLHF. The CDR3 coding sequence is TGTGCCAGCAGCGTAGGTGGTCTCGAGGGGGATTCACCCCTCCACTTT. The V gene is TRBV9, the J gene TRBJ1-6; D is possibly TRBD1 (6 bases). Germline V CDR1 and CDR2: SGDLS, YYNGEE. The CDR3 loop spans 16 amino acids. V lost 0 bases, J lost 8 bases, and 15 bases lay in between.

This clonotype has a handful of counts. The chain carries TRBV20-1 and TRBJ1-6; D is unclear. V lost 1 base and J 8 bases, leaving 9 bases between the germline ends. This CDR3 has 13 amino acids. Germline-derived CDR1 and CDR2 are DFQATT and SNEGSKA (reference sequence). CDR3 coding DNA: TGCAGTGCTAGAGGGGATTTGGATTCACCCCTCCACTTT. It translates to CSARGDLDSPLHF.

This clonotype was observed once. The V gene is TRBV6-5, the J gene TRBJ2-5; no firm D call. V was shortened by 5 bases and J by 13 bases, with 29 bases between the two germline ends. Germline V gene lookup returns CDR1 MNHEY and CDR2 SVGAGI. This CDR3 has 16 amino acids. DNA for the CDR3: TGTGCCAGCAGTCCGACCTCGGCGGCCCAAAACCACGAGCTGTACTTC. Translating it yields CASSPTSAAQNHELYF.

This chain connects TRBV3-1 to TRBJ2-1; no definite D call. V was trimmed by 1 base and J by 1 base, leaving 8 bases between them. From germline, CDR1 is LGHDT and CDR2 YNNKEL (reference sequence). CDR3 length: 15 residues. Written as DNA, the CDR3 is TGTGCCAGCAGCCAAGTTTTTGTATCCTACAATGAGCAGTTCTTC. It translates to CASSQVFVSYNEQFF.

The chain couples TRBV6-5 to TRBJ2-5, with 7 bases matching TRBD1. The CDR3 has 15 residues. Losses at the gene ends were 0 bases for V and 5 bases for J; bases not matched to a gene: 6. Germline V gives CDR1 MNHEY, CDR2 SVGAGI. The CDR3 loop is CASSYSNRGSETQYF. The CDR3 DNA reads TGTGCCAGCAGTTACTCGAACAGGGGAAGCGAGACCCAGTACTTC.

This chain joins TRBV20-1 and TRBJ2-1, with unresolved D. Trimming shortened V by 3 bases and J by 7 bases, and 13 bases separated the two germline ends. CDR3 size: 13 residues. Germline V gene lookup returns CDR1 DFQATT and CDR2 SNEGSKA (reference sequence). CDR3 sequence reads: CSARTVPGNEQFF. As DNA, the CDR3 is TGCAGTGCTAGGACCGTACCTGGTAATGAGCAGTTCTTC.

The sample holds a few counts of this clonotype. The chain employs TRBV20-1 and TRBJ2-1, with 8 positions matching TRBD1. Germline values: CDR1 DFQATT, CDR2 SNEGSKA (reference sequence). The CDR3 is 13 residues long. Here the CDR3 reads CSADRAAYNEQFF. In nucleotides, the CDR3 is TGCAGCGCGGACAGGGCGGCCTACAATGAGCAGTTCTTC.

This clonotype was picked up a small number of times. This rearrangement joins TRBV28 to TRBJ2-4; possible D gene TRBD2, 6 bases. Germline assignment: CDR1 MDHEN and CDR2 SYDVKM. The V gene lost 5 bases and the J gene lost 0 bases, with 17 bases spanning the gap. The CDR3 contains 17 residues. CDR3: CASSLTPGELAKNIQYF. CDR3 nucleotide sequence: TGTGCCAGCAGTCTCACCCCGGGGGAACTAGCCAAAAACATTCAGTACTTC.

This clonotype has a handful of counts. V and J are TRBV3-1 and TRBJ1-2; a possible D gene is TRBD1 (6 bases). The V and J ends lost 4 bases and 5 bases respectively, with 20 bases between them. The germline gives CDR1 LGHDT, CDR2 YNNKEL (reference sequence). The CDR3 is 16 amino acids. CDR3 protein: CASSRLTDRSAYGYTF. CDR3 DNA sequence: TGTGCCAGCAGCCGGCTTACCGACAGGAGTGCGTATGGCTACACCTTC.

The V and J genes are TRBV7-2 and TRBJ1-6; D perhaps matches TRBD1 (5 bases). The V gene's germline CDR1 is SGHTA and CDR2 FQGNSA. This CDR3 comprises 12 residues. The V end lost 2 bases, the J end lost 12 bases, and 8 bases lay between the germline ends. CDR3 sequence (DNA): TGTGCCAGCAGCTTATCAGGGTTACCCCTCCACTTT. Amino acids: CASSLSGLPLHF.

The gene calls are TRBV19 and TRBJ2-5, with D perhaps matching TRBD2 (5 bases). V shed 3 bases and J shed 1 base, with 9 bases lying between them. The CDR3 covers 14 residues. CDR1 and CDR2 (germline): LNHDA, SQIVND (reference sequence). CDR3 protein: CASSMRAPQETQYF. In nucleotides, the CDR3 is TGTGCCAGTAGTATGCGGGCACCCCAAGAGACCCAGTACTTC.

CDR3 amino acids: CASAGGDGATQYF. The CDR3 nucleotides read TGTGCCAGCGCGGGAGGGGATGGGGCAACCCAGTACTTC. The chain links TRBV28 to TRBJ2-7; 9 bases agree with TRBD2. This CDR3 comprises 13 residues. V was pared by 8 bases and J by 10 bases, with 12 bases of the junction left unmatched. Germline lookup yields CDR1 MDHEN and CDR2 SYDVKM.

This clonotype came up once. The chain links TRBV6-5 to TRBJ1-6, with TRBD1 as a possible D gene (5 bases). CDR1 is MNHEY, CDR2 SVGAGI, per germline. Trimming shortened V by 4 bases and J by 6 bases, and 16 bases separated the two germline ends. The CDR3 extends over 16 amino acids. The CDR3 loop reads CASSSFTGAGNSPLHF. The CDR3 nucleotides are TGTGCCAGCAGTTCCTTCACAGGTGCTGGTAATTCACCCCTCCACTTT.

The chain couples TRBV4-3 to TRBJ2-5; D is uncertain. The J call may be wrong; the DNA end is better matched by TRBJ2-7. This CDR3 has 13 residues. CDR1 and CDR2 from the germline V gene are LGHNA and YSLEER. The CDR3 sequence is CASSQGMVGEQYF. In DNA, the CDR3 is TGCGCCAGCAGCCAAGGTATGGTGGGCGAGCAGTACTTC.

The chain couples TRBV6-2 or TRBV6-3 to TRBJ2-7, with D tentatively TRBD1 (6 bases). The CDR3 totals 14 residues. From germline, CDR1 is MNHEY and CDR2 SVGEGT. V was shortened by 8 bases and J by 7 bases, with 21 bases between the two germline ends. The CDR3 is CASLVGARKNEQYF. The CDR3 DNA reads TGTGCCAGCCTCGTGGGGGCAAGAAAGAATGAGCAGTACTTC.

The chain joins TRBV20-1 to TRBJ1-5, with TRBD1 matching over 8 bases. Germline V gene sequence: CDR1 DFQATT, CDR2 SNEGSKA (reference sequence). The CDR3 consists of 13 residues. Trimming cost V 5 bases and J 7 bases; bases outside gene matches: 7. CDR3 amino acids: CSARTGLGQPQHF. In DNA form, the CDR3 reads TGCAGTGCTCGGACAGGGCTGGGACAGCCCCAGCATTTT.

The J gene is TRBJ2-5, the V gene TRBV7-9; no reliable D call. Germline CDR1 and CDR2: SEHNR and FQNEAQ (reference sequence). This CDR3 region has 15 residues. Trimming cost V 1 base and J 1 base, with 10 bases left between them. CDR3 in amino acids: CASSLEGRVQETQYF. CDR3 coding DNA: TGTGCCAGCAGCTTAGAGGGAAGAGTCCAAGAGACCCAGTACTTC.

This clonotype has a handful of counts. This chain connects TRBV20-1 to TRBJ2-1; 10 positions match TRBD2. CDR3 size: 20 residues. V was pared by 0 bases and J by 6 bases, with 20 bases of the junction left unmatched. Germline V gene lookup returns CDR1 DFQATT and CDR2 SNEGSKA (reference sequence). The CDR3 nucleotides read TGCAGTGCTAGAGAGCGCTCTAGCGGGGGTCAGAGTAGGGGAGGCAATGAGCAGTTCTTC. Translation gives CSARERSSGGQSRGGNEQFF.

This clonotype was counted a few times. V is TRBV12-3 or TRBV12-4 and J is TRBJ1-2; D call uncertain. The CDR3 has 13 residues. V was shortened by 1 base and J by 3 bases, with 6 bases between the two germline ends. The CDR3 here is CASSLDSHYGYTF. As DNA, the CDR3 is TGTGCCAGCAGTTTAGACAGCCACTATGGCTACACCTTC.

This chain joins TRBV7-2 and TRBJ2-1; 12 nucleotides agree with TRBD2. V shed 4 bases and J 3 bases; nucleotides not matched to a gene: 7. The CDR3 has 17 amino acids. Germline CDR1 and CDR2: SGHTA and FQGNSA. The CDR3: CASSSYRTSGIYNEQFF. As DNA, the CDR3 is TGTGCCAGCAGCTCCTACCGGACTAGCGGGATCTACAATGAGCAGTTCTTC.

As regards this clonotype: Sequence at one end of the junction differs from germline and may be a read error. The chain couples TRBV7-2 to TRBJ2-1; 8 bases are a match to TRBD1. Germline loops: CDR1 SGHTA, CDR2 FQGNSA. The length of the CDR3 is 13 residues. The CDR3 coding sequence is TGTGCCAGCACCCGGGACAGGTCAGGGGAGCCGTTCTTC. It is translated as CASTRDRSGEPFF.

This clonotype has only a few counts. V usage is TRBV7-2 and J usage is TRBJ2-3; the match to TRBD2 covers 8 bases. The CDR3 is made up of 16 amino acids. Germline V CDR1 and CDR2: SGHTA, FQGNSA. Germline trimming cut 7 bases from V and 0 bases from J; bases unmatched to any gene: 9. CDR3 nucleotides: TGTGCCAGCACCCTTCTAGCGGGCCTTAGCACAGATACGCAGTATTTT. Encoded protein: CASTLLAGLSTDTQYF.